The 17 T cell receptor beta chains below come from one sample, sequenced in a study of breast tumors, draining lymph nodes, adjacent tissues. Axillary draining lymph nodes of breast cancer patients supplied the node samples. TCRdb called the multiplex PCR reads again in MiXCR, with one record for every CDR3 protein. The table records about 150,000 distinct CDR3 sequences, around a third of them present only once. The sample was axillary lymph node tissue. All receptors derive from a female donor with breast cancer. Some clones in this sample may be carry-over from other donors' samples.

This sequence joins TRBV6-6 and TRBJ1-2; 8 bases map to TRBD1. Germline assignment: CDR1 MNHNY and CDR2 SVGAGI (reference sequence). CDR3 length: 13 residues. V lost 6 bases, J lost 8 bases, and 8 bases stayed unmatched. The CDR3 coding sequence is TGTGCCAGCAGACACGACAGGGGTGACGGCTACACCTTC. Translating it yields CASRHDRGDGYTF.

As for this clonotype: One end of the junction is discordant with germline, which a read error may explain. The gene calls are TRBV12-3 or TRBV12-4 and TRBJ1-1, with D possibly matching TRBD1 (5 bases). The CDR3 has 14 residues. The CDR3 protein is CASILWGVATEAFF. CDR3 DNA: TGTGCCAGCATTTTATGGGGGGTTGCCACTGAAGCTTTCTTT.

A word on this clonotype: This may be a read error, as it is one base from a much larger clone. V usage is TRBV20-1 and J usage is TRBJ2-1; TRBD1 aligns across 9 bases. The CDR3 runs 15 residues. V gave up 3 bases and J gave up 8 bases; unmatched junction bases: 11. In germline, CDR1 is DFQATT, CDR2 SNEGSKA (reference sequence). This CDR3 is CSASLYRGRPDEQFF. The DNA of the CDR3 is TGCAGTGCTAGTTTATACAGGGGGCGCCCGGATGAGCAGTTCTTC.

Remarks on this clonotype: Since a much larger clone is just one base distant, this may be a read error. The CDR3 coding sequence is TGTGCCAGCAGCTTCCACAGGGGATACGAGCAGTACTTC. Amino acids: CASSFHRGYEQYF. The chain employs TRBV13 and TRBJ2-7; the match to TRBD1 covers 7 bases. V was clipped by 3 bases and J by 4 bases; unmatched bases: 3. The CDR3 length is 13 residues. Germline loops: CDR1 PRHDT, CDR2 FYEKMQ (reference sequence).

This clonotype has at least ten counts. V and J are TRBV5-6 and TRBJ2-1, with 11 bases aligning to TRBD1. The CDR3 loop spans 17 amino acids. From germline, CDR1 is SGHDT and CDR2 YYEEEE. V was pared by 0 bases and J by 2 bases, with 4 bases of the junction left unmatched. CDR3 sequence (DNA): TGTGCCAGCAGCTTGGGGGGGGGACAGGGGGCCTACAATGAGCAGTTCTTC. Amino acid sequence: CASSLGGGQGAYNEQFF.

The chain has TRBV2 and TRBJ2-3; the D is unclear. Germline loops: CDR1 SNHLY, CDR2 FYNNEI. The CDR3 extends over 14 amino acids. V shed 3 bases and J shed 9 bases, with 16 bases lying between them. CDR3 in DNA: TGTGCCAGCAGTGATAGGTCCTTCCCAAGCACGCAGTATTTT. Protein: CASSDRSFPSTQYF.

The table lists this clonotype with many counts. The rearrangement uses TRBV7-9 and TRBJ1-5; 8 bases match TRBD1. The CDR3 length is 15 residues. Germline CDR1 is SEHNR and CDR2 is FQNEAQ (reference sequence). Trimming removed 1 base from V and 4 bases from J; junction bases left unmatched: 3. DNA for the CDR3: TGTGCCAGCAGCTTAGGGACAGGGATGAATCAGCCCCAGCATTTT. Amino acids: CASSLGTGMNQPQHF. Drawing the rest from reference TRBV7-9 and TRBJ1-5, the complete variable domain is DTGVSQNPRHKITKRGQNVTFRCDPISEHNRLYWYRQTLGQGPEFLTYFQNEAQLEKSRLLSDRFSAERPKGSFSTLEIQRTEQGDSAMYLCASSLGTGMNQPQHFGDGTRLSIL.

A word on this clonotype: Since a much larger clone is just one base distant, this may be a read error. The V gene is TRBV5-6, the J gene TRBJ1-2; D gene unclear. CDR1 and CDR2 from the germline V gene are SGHDT and YYEEEE. The CDR3 is 14 amino acids. CDR3 DNA: TGTGCCAGCAGCTTGGTGGCCACCAACTATGGCCACACCTTC. Translating it yields CASSLVATNYGHTF.

As to this clonotype: This clone may be a read error of a much larger clone one base away. V and J are TRBV7-2 and TRBJ1-2, with TRBD1 matching over 8 bases. With 1 base clipped from V and 3 bases from J, the junction kept 16 bases outside the gene matches. The CDR3 sequence is 19 residues long. CDR1 and CDR2 (germline): SGHTA, FQGNSA. DNA of the CDR3: TGTGCCAGCAGCTTAGGGGGGACGTCCGACAGGGGTTATCACTATGGCTACACCTTC. Translation gives CASSLGGTSDRGYHYGYTF.

This clonotype occurred a few times. The chain joins TRBV29-1 to TRBJ1-6; TRBD1 agrees at 10 bases. This CDR3 comprises 15 residues. V lost 5 bases to trimming and J lost 7 bases; unmatched junction nucleotides: 8. Germline V CDR1 and CDR2: SQVTM, ANQGSEA. CDR3 region: CSVQTGTGENSPLHF. As DNA, the CDR3 is TGCAGCGTTCAGACCGGGACAGGGGAAAATTCACCCCTCCACTTT.

This clonotype was detected ten times or more. The rearrangement links TRBV19 to TRBJ2-2; D ambiguous. The ends were cut back, 5 bases at V and 1 base at J, with 8 bases in the middle. The germline V gene has CDR1 LNHDA and CDR2 SQIVND (reference sequence). CDR3 length: 14 amino acids. The CDR3: CASSVQRNTGELFF. CDR3 bases: TGTGCCAGTAGTGTTCAGAGGAACACCGGGGAGCTGTTTTTT.

This clonotype appeared many times. J is TRBJ2-5 and V is TRBV10-1; TRBD1 agrees at 9 bases. Germline V gives CDR1 WNHNN, CDR2 SYGVQD (reference sequence). The J segment lost 4 bases and the V segment lost 0 bases, leaving 3 bases of the junction unmatched. This CDR3 region has 15 residues. The CDR3 nucleotides read TGCGCCAGCAGTGAGTCGGACAGGGGCGGAGAGACCCAGTACTTC. This translates into CASSESDRGGETQYF.

This clonotype was counted only a few times. A read error may be the cause here, since a much bigger clone is one base away. No conserved phenylalanine or tryptophan ends this CDR3, so it is likely a read error. The genes are TRBV6-2 or TRBV6-3 and TRBJ1-6; no firm D call. CDR3 size: 14 residues. From germline, CDR1 is MNHEY and CDR2 SVGEGT. The V and J ends lost 8 bases and 7 bases respectively, with 15 bases between them. CDR3 sequence (DNA): TGTGCCAGCGGTCGGGCCCGGGGAAATTCACCCCTCCACCTT. Residues: CASGRARGNSPLHL.

The chain combines TRBV6-5 with TRBJ2-7; 7 bases line up with TRBD1. Germline lookup yields CDR1 MNHEY and CDR2 SVGAGI. CDR3 length equals 14 residues. CDR3 bases: TGTACCTGCAGCTCCTTCACAGGGGCCTACGAGCAGTACTTC. Protein: CTCSSFTGAYEQYF.

Ten or more counts support this clonotype. One end of the junction fails to match germline, which may point to a read error. The chain recombines TRBV7-7 with TRBJ2-5; TRBD1 might be the D (6 bases). Germline V gene sequence: CDR1 SSHAT, CDR2 FNYEAQ (reference sequence). The CDR3 is 14 residues long. The CDR3 DNA reads TGTGCTAGCAGCGCAATGGGGGCAACAGAGACCCAGTACTTC. Translated: CASSAMGATETQYF. Full variable domain (remainder filled in from reference TRBV7-7 and TRBJ2-5): GAGVSQSPRYKVTKRGQDVTLRCDPISSHATLYWYQQALGQGPEFLTYFNYEAQPDKSGLPSDRFSAERPEGSISTLTIQRTEQRDSAMYRCASSAMGATETQYFGPGTRLLVL.

This clonotype was counted at least ten times. CDR3 region: CASSLEAGGGYEQYF. In DNA, the CDR3 is TGCGCCAGCAGCTTGGAGGCGGGGGGGGGATACGAGCAGTACTTC. The V call is TRBV5-1, the J call TRBJ2-7; 9 nucleotides match TRBD2. Germline V CDR1 and CDR2: SGHRS, YFSETQ. The CDR3 is made up of 15 amino acids. J lost 4 bases, V lost 0 bases, and 5 bases had no gene match.

This clonotype was seen ten or more times. A much larger clone is a single base away; this may be a read error. No conserved phenylalanine or tryptophan is present at the end of the CDR3, so a read error is the likely explanation. This sequence joins TRBV7-9 and TRBJ2-5; 14 nucleotides agree with TRBD2. The V gene's germline CDR1 is SEHNR and CDR2 FQNEAQ (reference sequence). The trim removed 5 bases at V and 4 bases at J, leaving 0 bases unmatched. The CDR3 consists of 14 residues. CDR3 loop: CASSGLAGGETQYL. CDR3 sequence (DNA): TGTGCCAGCAGCGGACTAGCGGGGGGAGAGACCCAGTACCTC.